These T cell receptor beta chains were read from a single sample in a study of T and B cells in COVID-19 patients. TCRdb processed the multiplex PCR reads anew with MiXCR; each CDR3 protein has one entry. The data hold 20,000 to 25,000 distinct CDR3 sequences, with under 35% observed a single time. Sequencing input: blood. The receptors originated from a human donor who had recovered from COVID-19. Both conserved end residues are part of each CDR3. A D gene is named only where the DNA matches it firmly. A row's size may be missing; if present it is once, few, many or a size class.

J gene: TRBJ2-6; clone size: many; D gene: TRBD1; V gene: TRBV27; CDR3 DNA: TGTGCCAGCAGTTTACTTGGGACAGGGAGTGGGGCCAACGTCCTGACTTTC; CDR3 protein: CASSLLGTGSGANVLTF
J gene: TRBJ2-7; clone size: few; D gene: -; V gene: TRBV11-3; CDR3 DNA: TGTGCCAGCAGCTTAGACGGCAGAAGATCCTACGAGCAGTACTTC; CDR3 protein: CASSLDGRRSYEQYF
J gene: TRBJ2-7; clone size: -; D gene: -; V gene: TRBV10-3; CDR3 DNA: TGTGCCATCAATTCCGGGACTCAGACCTACGAGCAGTACTTC; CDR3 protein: CAINSGTQTYEQYF
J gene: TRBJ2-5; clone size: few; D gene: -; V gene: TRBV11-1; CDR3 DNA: TGTGCCAGCAGCGTCGGACCGGCGGAGACCCAGTACTTC; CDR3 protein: CASSVGPAETQYF
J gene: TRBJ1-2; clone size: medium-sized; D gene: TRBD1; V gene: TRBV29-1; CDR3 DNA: TGCAGCGTTGACGGACAGGGGGCAGGAGGCTACACCTTC; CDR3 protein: CSVDGQGAGGYTF
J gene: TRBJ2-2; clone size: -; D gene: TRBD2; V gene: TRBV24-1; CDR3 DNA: TGTGCCACCAGTGAAGTCAGTCCAGCGGGGGGGCTTGACACCGGGGAGCTGTTTTTT; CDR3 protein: CATSEVSPAGGLDTGELFF
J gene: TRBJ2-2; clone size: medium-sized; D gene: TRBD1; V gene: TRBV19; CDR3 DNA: TGTGCCAGTAGTGTGGGACAGGGGGCTGTCGGGGAGCTGTTTTTT; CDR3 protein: CASSVGQGAVGELFF
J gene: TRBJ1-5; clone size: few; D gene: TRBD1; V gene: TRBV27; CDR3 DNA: TGTGCCAGCAGGCCCCTCTACAGGGGAGGGAACAATCAGCCCCAGCATTTT; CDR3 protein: CASRPLYRGGNNQPQHF
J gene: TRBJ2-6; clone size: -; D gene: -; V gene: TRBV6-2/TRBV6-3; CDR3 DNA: TGTGCCAGCAGTATTTGGGACGGGGCCAACGTCCTGACTTTC; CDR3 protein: CASSIWDGANVLTF
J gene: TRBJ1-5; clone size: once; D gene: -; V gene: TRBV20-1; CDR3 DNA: TGCAGTGTCCAGGACGGAAGCAATCAGCCCCAGCATTTT; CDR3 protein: CSVQDGSNQPQHF
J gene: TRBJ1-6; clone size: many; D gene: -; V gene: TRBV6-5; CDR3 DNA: TGTGCCAGCAGGAGGAACACCATCTATAATTCACCCCTCCACTTT; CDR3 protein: CASRRNTIYNSPLHF
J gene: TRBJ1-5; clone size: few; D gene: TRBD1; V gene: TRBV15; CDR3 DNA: TGTGCCACCAATCCGGGACAGGCAAATCAGCCCCAGCATTTT; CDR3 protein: CATNPGQANQPQHF
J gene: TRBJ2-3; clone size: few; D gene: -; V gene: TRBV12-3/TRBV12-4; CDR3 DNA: TGTGCCAGCAGACCCTTTTTGAGGGGGGTCATCCGGGAACCTAGCACAGATACGCAGTATTTT; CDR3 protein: CASRPFLRGVIREPSTDTQYF
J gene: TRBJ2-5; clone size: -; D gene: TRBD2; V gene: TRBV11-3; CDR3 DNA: TGTGCCAGCAGCCCGAGCGGGATGCAAGAGACCCAGTACTTC; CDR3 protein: CASSPSGMQETQYF
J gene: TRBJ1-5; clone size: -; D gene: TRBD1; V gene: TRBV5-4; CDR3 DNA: TGTGCCAGCAGCCAAGGGGGCGCGGGTCAGCCCCAGCATTTT; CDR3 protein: CASSQGGAGQPQHF
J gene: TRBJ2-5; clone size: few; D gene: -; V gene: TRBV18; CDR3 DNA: TGTGCCAGCTCACTTGGGACCGCAGCGGAGACCCAGTACTTC; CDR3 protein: CASSLGTAAETQYF
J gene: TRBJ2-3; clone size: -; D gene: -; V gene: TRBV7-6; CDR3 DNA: TGTGCCAGCAGCCGGGCTTGGCTAGGCCGGACTTTGACTAGCACAGATACGCAGTATTTT; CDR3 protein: CASSRAWLGRTLTSTDTQYF
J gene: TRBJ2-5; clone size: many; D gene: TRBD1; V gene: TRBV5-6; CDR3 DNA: TGTGCCAGCAGCTCCCGGGGGCAGGGGGCGAGCTCGGAGACCCAGTACTTC; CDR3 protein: CASSSRGQGASSETQYF
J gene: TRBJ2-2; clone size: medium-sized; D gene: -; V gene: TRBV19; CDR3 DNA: TGTGCCAGTAGTCCGCCCCCGGGACGCCTAAACACCGGGGAGCTGTTTTTT; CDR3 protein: CASSPPPGRLNTGELFF
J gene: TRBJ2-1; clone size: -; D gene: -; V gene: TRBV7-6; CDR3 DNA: TGTGCCAGCAGTGAGGGGGGCTCCTACAATGAGCAGTTCTTC; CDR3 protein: CASSEGGSYNEQFF
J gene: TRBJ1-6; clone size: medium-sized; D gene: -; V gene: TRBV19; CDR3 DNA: TGTGCCAGTAAGGCAGGGCCTAATAATTCACCCCTCCACTTT; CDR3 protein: CASKAGPNNSPLHF
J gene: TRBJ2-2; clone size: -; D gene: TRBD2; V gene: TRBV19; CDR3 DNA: TGTGCCAGTAGTGCCCAGACTAGCGGGGGGGCTCCGAACACCGGGGAGCTGTTTTTT; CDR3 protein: CASSAQTSGGAPNTGELFF
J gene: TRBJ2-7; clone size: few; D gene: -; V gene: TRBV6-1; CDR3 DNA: TGTGCCAGCAGGAAGAACCGGGACGGGTTTGCCTACGAGCAGTACTTC; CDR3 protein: CASRKNRDGFAYEQYF
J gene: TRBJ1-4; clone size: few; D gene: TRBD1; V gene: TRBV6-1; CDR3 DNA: TGTGCCAGCAGTTACCCGACAGGGGAAGGGGAAAAACTGTTTTTT; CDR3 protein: CASSYPTGEGEKLFF
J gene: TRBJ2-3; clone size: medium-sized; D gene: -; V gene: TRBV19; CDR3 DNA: TGTGCCAGTAGTATCTCCGCAGGGAGCACAGATACGCAGTATTTT; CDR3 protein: CASSISAGSTDTQYF
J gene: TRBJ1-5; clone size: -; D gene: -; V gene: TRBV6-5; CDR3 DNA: TGTGCCAGCAGCCGGGAACGCAATCAGCCCCAGCATTTT; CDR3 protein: CASSRERNQPQHF
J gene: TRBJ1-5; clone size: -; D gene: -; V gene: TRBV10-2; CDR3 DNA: TGCGCCAGCAGGCGGGGGGTGGACTTTAATCAGCCCCAGCATTTT; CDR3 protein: CASRRGVDFNQPQHF
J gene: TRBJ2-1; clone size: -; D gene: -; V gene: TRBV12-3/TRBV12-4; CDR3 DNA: TGTGCCAGCAGTTTGAGGGGAACCGGGCAGTTCTTC; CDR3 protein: CASSLRGTGQFF
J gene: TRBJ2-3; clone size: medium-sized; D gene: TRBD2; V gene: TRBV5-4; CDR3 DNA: TGTGCCAGCAGCTCGCGGGGGGGCTTGGATACGCAGTATTTT; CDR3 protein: CASSSRGGLDTQYF
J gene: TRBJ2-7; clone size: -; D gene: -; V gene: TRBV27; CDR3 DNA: TGTGCCAGCAGTCCCCCGGGACAAGCCTACGAGCAGTACTTC; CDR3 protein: CASSPPGQAYEQYF
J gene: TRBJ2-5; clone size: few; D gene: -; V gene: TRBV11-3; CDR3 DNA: TGTGCCAGCAGCTGGGGCCAAGAGACCCAGTACTTC; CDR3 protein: CASSWGQETQYF
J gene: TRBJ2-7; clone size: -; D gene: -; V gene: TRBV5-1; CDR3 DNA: TGCGCCAGCAGCGGTGGGTCGGGGGCCTACGAGCAGTACTTC; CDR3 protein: CASSGGSGAYEQYF
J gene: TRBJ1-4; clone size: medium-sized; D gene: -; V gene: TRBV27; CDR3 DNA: TGTGCCAGCAGTGCACAGGCTGAGGGGGAAAAACTGTTTTTT; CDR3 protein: CASSAQAEGEKLFF
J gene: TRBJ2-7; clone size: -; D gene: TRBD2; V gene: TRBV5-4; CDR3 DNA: TGTGCCAGCAGCTTTGAGCGGGGGGTCTCCTACGAGCAGTACTTC; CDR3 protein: CASSFERGVSYEQYF
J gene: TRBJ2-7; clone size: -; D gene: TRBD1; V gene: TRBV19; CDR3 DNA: TGTGCCAGTAGTACCCGACAGGGGACGACCTACGAGCAGTACTTC; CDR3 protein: CASSTRQGTTYEQYF
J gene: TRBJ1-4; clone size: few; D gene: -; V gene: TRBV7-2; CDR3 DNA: TGTGCCAGCAGCTTAATGCTCGAAGGGGAGCCGCCTAATGAAAAACTGTTTTTT; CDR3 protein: CASSLMLEGEPPNEKLFF
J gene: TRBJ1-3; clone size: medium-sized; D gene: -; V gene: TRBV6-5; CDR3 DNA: TGTGCCAGCAGAGGAGACAGCACGGGACACACCATATATTTT; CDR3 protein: CASRGDSTGHTIYF
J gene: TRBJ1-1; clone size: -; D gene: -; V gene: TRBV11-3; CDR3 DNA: TGTGCCAGCACCTACATGGGGGGGGCGGTTAAAGCTTTCTTT; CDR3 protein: CASTYMGGAVKAFF
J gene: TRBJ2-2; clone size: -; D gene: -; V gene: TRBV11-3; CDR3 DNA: TGTGCCAGCAGCTTCTCGCAGGCGCGAGGCACCGGGGAGCTGTTTTTT; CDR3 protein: CASSFSQARGTGELFF
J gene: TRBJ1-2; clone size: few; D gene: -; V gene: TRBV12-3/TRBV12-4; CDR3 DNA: TGTGCCAGCAGAGCGGACGGGGGCTATGGCTACACCTTC; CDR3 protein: CASRADGGYGYTF
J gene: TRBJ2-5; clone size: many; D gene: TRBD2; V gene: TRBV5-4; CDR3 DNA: TGTGCCAGCAGTCCGGGAGGGAGCCAAGAGACCCAGTACTTC; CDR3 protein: CASSPGGSQETQYF
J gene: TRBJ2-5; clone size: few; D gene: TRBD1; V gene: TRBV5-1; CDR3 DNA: TGCGCCAGCAGGGGACAGGGGGTACCAGAAGAGACCCAGTACTTC; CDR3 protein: CASRGQGVPEETQYF
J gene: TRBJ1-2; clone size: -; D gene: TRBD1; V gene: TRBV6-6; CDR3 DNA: TGTGCCAGCAGAGAGACAGGGAACTATGGCTACACCTTC; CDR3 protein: CASRETGNYGYTF
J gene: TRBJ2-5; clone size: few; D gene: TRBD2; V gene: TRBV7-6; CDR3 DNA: TGTGCCAGCTCTGCTTCGACTAGCGCAGAGACCCAGTACTTC; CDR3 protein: CASSASTSAETQYF
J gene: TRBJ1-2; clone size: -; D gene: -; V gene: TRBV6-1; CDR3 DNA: TGTGCCAGTGTTTCCCTCTATGGCTACACCTTC; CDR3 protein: CASVSLYGYTF
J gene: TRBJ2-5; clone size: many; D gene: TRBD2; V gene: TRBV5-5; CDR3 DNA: TGTGCCAGCAGCTCCGGACTAGCGGGGAGGGAGACCCAGTACTTC; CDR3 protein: CASSSGLAGRETQYF
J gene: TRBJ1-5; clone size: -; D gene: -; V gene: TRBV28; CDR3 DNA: TGTGCCAGCAGTTTTGCGGGACGTGGAAGCAATCAGCCCCAGCATTTT; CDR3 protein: CASSFAGRGSNQPQHF
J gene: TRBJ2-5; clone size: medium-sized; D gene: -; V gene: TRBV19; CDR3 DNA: TGTGCCAGTAGTATAAGCCCCGGGGGCGAGACCCAGTACTTC; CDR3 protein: CASSISPGGETQYF
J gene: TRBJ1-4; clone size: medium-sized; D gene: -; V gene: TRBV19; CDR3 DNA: TGTGCCAGTAGTTTCGTACAGGAAAAACTGTTTTTT; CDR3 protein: CASSFVQEKLFF
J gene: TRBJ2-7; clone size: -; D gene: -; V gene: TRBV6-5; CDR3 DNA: TGTGCCAGCAGACTAGGGGCCCACTCATACTACGAGCAGTACTTC; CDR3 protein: CASRLGAHSYYEQYF
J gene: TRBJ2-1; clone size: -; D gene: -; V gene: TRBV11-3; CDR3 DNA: TGTGCCAGCAGCCTCATCTACAATGAGCAGTTCTTC; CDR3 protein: CASSLIYNEQFF
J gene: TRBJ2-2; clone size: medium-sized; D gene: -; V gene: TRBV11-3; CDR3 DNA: TGTGCCAGCAGCCGGACGGTGAACACCGGGGAGCTGTTTTTT; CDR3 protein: CASSRTVNTGELFF
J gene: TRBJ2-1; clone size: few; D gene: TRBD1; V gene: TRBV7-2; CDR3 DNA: TGTGCCAGCAGCATACGGGCGGGGACAGGGGTACCCTATGAGCAGTTCTTC; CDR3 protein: CASSIRAGTGVPYEQFF